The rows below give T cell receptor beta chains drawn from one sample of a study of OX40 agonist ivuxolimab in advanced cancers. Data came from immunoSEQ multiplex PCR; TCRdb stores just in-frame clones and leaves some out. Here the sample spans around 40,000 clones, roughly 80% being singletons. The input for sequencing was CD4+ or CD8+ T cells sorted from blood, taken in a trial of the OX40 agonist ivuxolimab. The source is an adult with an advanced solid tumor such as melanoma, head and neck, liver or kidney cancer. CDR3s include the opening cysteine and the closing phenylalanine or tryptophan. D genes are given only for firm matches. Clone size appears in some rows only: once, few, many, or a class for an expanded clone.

TGCGCCAGCAGCCAAGATTCCCGGACTAGCGGCACCAATGAGCAGTTCTTC CASSQDSRTSGTNEQFF - TRBJ2-1 TRBV4-1 TRBD2 17
TGTGCCAGTAGTTCCCTGACAGGGGGCGTCGTCCAAGCTTTCTTT CASSSLTGGVVQAFF - TRBJ1-1 TRBV19 TRBD1 15
TGTGCCAGCAGTTACGCCCACGAGCAGTACTTC CASSYAHEQYF - TRBJ2-7 TRBV6-5 - 11
TGTGCCACCGAGCCACTCAAAGGGGATGAGCAGTTCTTC CATEPLKGDEQFF - TRBJ2-1 TRBV15 - 13
TGCAGCGTTGGTGATGGACAGGGGGACTCTGAAGCTTTCTTT CSVGDGQGDSEAFF - TRBJ1-1 TRBV29-1 TRBD1 14
TGTGCCAGCAGATTGGGACTAGCGGAGGATACGCAGTATTTT CASRLGLAEDTQYF - TRBJ2-3 TRBV7-3 TRBD2 14
TGCGCCAGCAGCCAAGTGGGATCTGGGGCCAACGTCCTGACTTTC CASSQVGSGANVLTF once TRBJ2-6 TRBV4-3 - 15
TGTGCCAGCAGCCCCGGACTAGATTTAGATACGCAGTATTTT CASSPGLDLDTQYF - TRBJ2-3 TRBV7-2 TRBD2 14
TGTGCCAGCAGCTTATCGACCGCCAATGGCTACACCTTC CASSLSTANGYTF - TRBJ1-2 TRBV7-9 - 13
TGTGCCAGCAGCCCTACTGGGACAGGCCCAGGGTCACCCCTCCACTTT CASSPTGTGPGSPLHF - TRBJ1-6 TRBV5-8 TRBD1 16
TGCGCCAGCAGCCAAGAGGGGGCGACCGGGGAGCTGTTTTTT CASSQEGATGELFF - TRBJ2-2 TRBV4-3 - 14
TGTGCCAGCAGTGAAGCCCCGCCGGGACAGGGGGCAGGAGATACGCAGTATTTT CASSEAPPGQGAGDTQYF - TRBJ2-3 TRBV2 TRBD1 18
TGTGCCAGCAGCTTGGTCGCGGGAGGGGGAGCTACCTACAATGAGCAGTTCTTC CASSLVAGGGATYNEQFF - TRBJ2-1 TRBV7-2 TRBD2 18
TGTGCCAGCAGCGTAGAACAATTAAATTCACCCCTCCACTTT CASSVEQLNSPLHF - TRBJ1-6 TRBV9 - 14
TGCGCCAGCAGTGTACAGGCGGGTGGTAGTGAGCAGTTCTTC CASSVQAGGSEQFF - TRBJ2-1 TRBV10-1 - 14
TGTGCCAGTAGTTTTCGAGGGACAGGGGCTTACGAGCAGTACTTC CASSFRGTGAYEQYF few TRBJ2-7 TRBV19 TRBD1 15
TGTGCCAGCAGCCGAGGAGAGGGCCATACCGGGGAGCTGTTTTTT CASSRGEGHTGELFF - TRBJ2-2 TRBV27 - 15
TGTGCCTGGAGTGCCCAACAGGGCTCTGGCTACACCTTC CAWSAQQGSGYTF - TRBJ1-2 TRBV30 - 13
TGCGCCAGCAGCTCGACCGGACAGGGACCGACAGATACGCAGTATTTT CASSSTGQGPTDTQYF - TRBJ2-3 TRBV5-1 TRBD1 16
TGTGCCAGCAGCACTTGGGCGCCCATGAACACTGAAGCTTTCTTT CASSTWAPMNTEAFF - TRBJ1-1 TRBV21-1 - 15
TGTGCCAGCAGCTTAAGGGACAGCGTATACAACCCCAACACTGAAGCTTTCTTT CASSLRDSVYNPNTEAFF - TRBJ1-1 TRBV7-8 TRBD1 18
TGTGCCTGGAGGGCCGGAGAAGAGACCCAGTACTTC CAWRAGEETQYF - TRBJ2-5 TRBV30 - 12
TGTGCCAGCAGCTCGGCCGGGACTAGCGGCTACGAGCAGTACTTC CASSSAGTSGYEQYF - TRBJ2-7 TRBV9 TRBD2 15
TGCAGTGCTACCCCGAGGGGTGAAGCTTTCTTT CSATPRGEAFF few TRBJ1-1 TRBV20-1 - 11
TGTGCCAGCAGCCGCGGGACAATAGGCGGAAAACTGTTTTTT CASSRGTIGGKLFF - TRBJ1-4 TRBV14 - 14
TGCGCCAGCAGCTTACTACAGGGAAACTACTATGGCTACACCTTC CASSLLQGNYYGYTF - TRBJ1-2 TRBV5-1 - 15
TGTGCCAGCAGTGCACAGGGACTTAACTATGGCTACACCTTC CASSAQGLNYGYTF - TRBJ1-2 TRBV28 - 14
TGTGCCAGTAGTACCTTGAGGGGGAATGAGCAGTTCTTC CASSTLRGNEQFF few TRBJ2-1 TRBV19 - 13
TGCGCCAGCAGCTTCGAGGCGAGATTCTCTCGCTCTGGGGCCAACGTCCTGACTTTC CASSFEARFSRSGANVLTF - TRBJ2-6 TRBV4-3 - 19